These 4 T cell receptor beta chains were all obtained from the same sample, sequenced in a study of CXCR3-negative and CXCR3-positive naive CD8 T cells. TRB cDNA libraries were made by UMI-labeled 5' RACE. TCRdb re-called the 5' RACE reads and catalogs CDR3 proteins one per entry, DNA excluded. The specimen's table records 150,000 to 180,000 distinct CDR3 sequences. Regarding the study as a whole: Higher TRB CDR3 hydrophobicity marked CXCR3-positive naive cells relative to CXCR3-negative naive cells.

These TCRs' antigens remain unknown. The specimen was naive CXCR3+ CD8+ T cells from blood. Described subset: CD45RO-CCR7+CD27+CD95- naive CD8+ T cells expressing CXCR3 (TNR3+). The origin of the receptors is a human donor in good health. Some clones in this sample may be carry-over from other donors' samples.

V gene TRBV7-9 combines with J gene TRBJ1-2; TCRdb names TRBD1, which stays unverified in the absence of DNA. CDR1 is SEHNR, CDR2 FQNEAQ, per germline (reference sequence). The CDR3 sequence is 15 residues long. Here the CDR3 reads CASSLGQAANYGYTF. The full variable domain, rest sourced from reference TRBV7-9 and TRBJ1-2, is DTGVSQNPRHKITKRGQNVTFRCDPISEHNRLYWYRQTLGQGPEFLTYFQNEAQLEKSRLLSDRFSAERPKGSFSTLEIQRTEQGDSAMYLCASSLGQAANYGYTFGSGTRLTVV.

The genes are TRBV6-5 and TRBJ2-4. The CDR3 loop spans 16 amino acids. CDR1 and CDR2 from the germline V gene are MNHEY and SVGAGI. CDR3: CASSYSHVGPKNIQYF.

The V and J genes are TRBV7-8 and TRBJ1-1. The CDR3 contains 15 residues. Germline CDR1 and CDR2: SGHVS and FQNEAQ. The CDR3 sequence is CASSLGVRSNTEAFF.

CDR3 residues: CASSIGGSPWDEQYF. The rearrangement links TRBV19 to TRBJ2-7; TCRdb designates TRBD2, a call that cannot be tested without DNA. Per germline, CDR1 LNHDA and CDR2 SQIVND (reference sequence). CDR3 length: 15 amino acids.